The 24 T cell receptor beta chains reported below all come from one sample, sequenced in a study of vaccination effects on CD4 cells after COVID-19. Their specific antigens are unknown. The assay was immunoSEQ multiplex PCR, and TCRdb's table has in-frame clones only and misses some. The sample shows around 46,000 clones, 75% of them seen only once. Peptide-pool stimulation followed by sequencing identified expanded antigen-specific CD4+ clonotypes in the ViraFEST assay. A roughly ten-day culture period preceded the isolation of CD4+ T cells. The individual was infected with SARS-CoV-2 between March and December 2020, as confirmed by PCR. The sample here was CD4+ T cells from PBMCs cultured with a peptide pool, taken before COVID-19 vaccination. Receptors originate from a human donor who had a prior SARS-CoV-2 infection.

This clone occurred a few times. The gene calls are TRBV11-3 and TRBJ2-2; tentatively, D is TRBD1 (5 bases). V lost 5 bases to trimming and J lost 7 bases, with 11 bases between them. This CDR3 region has 13 residues. Germline CDR1 reads SGHNT; CDR2 reads YENEEA. The CDR3 loop is CASSPVRGGELFF. The CDR3 DNA reads as TGTGCCAGCAGCCCAGTAAGGGGCGGGGAGCTGTTTTTT.

The gene calls are TRBV24-1 and TRBJ2-5; D is unclear. V was trimmed by 9 bases and J by 1 base, leaving 8 bases between them. The CDR3 spans 12 residues. Germline CDR1 is KGHDR and CDR2 is SFDVKD. Here the CDR3 reads CATQGGQETQYF. In DNA form, the CDR3 reads TGTGCCACCCAAGGCGGCCAAGAGACCCAGTACTTC.

CDR3 residues: CASSVAVLDTQYF. CDR3 nucleotides: TGTGCCAGCAGCGTAGCTGTACTAGATACGCAGTATTTT. J is TRBJ2-3 and V is TRBV9; D is unclear. This CDR3 region has 13 residues. The V gene lost 0 bases and the J gene lost 5 bases, with 7 bases spanning the gap. Germline V CDR1 and CDR2: SGDLS, YYNGEE.

The chain uses TRBV5-1 and TRBJ1-2; D remains ambiguous. Germline V gene sequence: CDR1 SGHRS, CDR2 YFSETQ. The length of the CDR3 is 14 residues. Trimming stripped 0 bases from V and 5 bases from J, with 11 bases between. CDR3 sequence: CASSLESQGYGYTF. Here the CDR3 DNA reads TGCGCCAGCAGCTTGGAATCCCAAGGATATGGCTACACCTTC.

This clone was seen only once. The V call is TRBV20-1, the J call TRBJ2-3; 11 positions match TRBD2. CDR3 size: 14 residues. Germline lookup yields CDR1 DFQATT and CDR2 SNEGSKA (reference sequence). With V trimmed by 3 bases and J by 6 bases, 5 bases remained unmatched. The CDR3 coding sequence is TGCAGTGCTAGTGCTAGCGGGGGGTTGGATACGCAGTATTTT. It specifies CSASASGGLDTQYF.

The CDR3 DNA sequence: TGCGCCAGCAGCTTGGAAAAGGCCGGTTTGAACACTGAAGCTTTCTTT. Residues: CASSLEKAGLNTEAFF. This chain connects TRBV5-1 to TRBJ1-1; D not certain. The germline CDR1 and CDR2 sequences are SGHRS and YFSETQ. The CDR3 sequence is 16 residues long. The ends were cut back, 0 bases at V and 0 bases at J, with 12 bases in the middle.

The V call is TRBV15, the J call TRBJ2-5; no definite D call. V shed 0 bases and J shed 0 bases, with 11 bases lying between them. Germline loops: CDR1 LNHNV, CDR2 YYDKDF (reference sequence). This CDR3 spans 16 amino acids. This CDR3 is CATSREKTVYQETQYF. The CDR3 DNA reads TGTGCCACCAGCAGAGAAAAAACAGTATACCAAGAGACCCAGTACTTC.

The CDR3 nucleotides are TGCGCCAGCAGCTTACGGAGACAGGCCACCTACGAGCAGTACTTC. Translation: CASSLRRQATYEQYF. The V gene is TRBV5-1, the J gene TRBJ2-7; maybe TRBD1 (6 bases). V was trimmed by 2 bases and J by 2 bases, leaving 14 bases between them. Germline CDR1 and CDR2: SGHRS and YFSETQ. The length of the CDR3 is 15 residues.

The V and J genes are TRBV2 and TRBJ2-5; D gene uncertain. The CDR3 loop spans 14 amino acids. V was pared by 6 bases and J by 5 bases, with 16 bases between. The germline gives CDR1 SNHLY, CDR2 FYNNEI. The CDR3 here is CASSYVVGHETQYF. CDR3 nucleotides: TGTGCCAGCAGCTACGTCGTCGGTCACGAGACCCAGTACTTC.

This clone was observed a few times. This sequence joins TRBV30 and TRBJ2-7, with a possible D match to TRBD2 (5 bases). Germline CDR1 GTSNPN, CDR2 SVGIG (reference sequence). The CDR3 contains 14 residues. V was clipped by 0 bases and J by 3 bases, with 12 bases between them. DNA for the CDR3: TGTGCCTGGAGTGTCCGCCGCCGGGACTACGAGCAGTACTTC. Translating gives CAWSVRRRDYEQYF.

V and J are TRBV19 and TRBJ2-6; weak D call: TRBD2 (6 bases). The CDR3 is 15 amino acids. Germline V CDR1 and CDR2: LNHDA, SQIVND (reference sequence). V shed 3 bases and J shed 4 bases, with 10 bases lying between them. For the CDR3, the DNA is TGTGCCAGTAGTATCGACCGGGAGGGGGCCAACGTCCTGACTTTC. The encoded protein is CASSIDREGANVLTF.

The chain has TRBV6-5 and TRBJ2-7, with D possibly being TRBD2 (5 bases). Trimming took off 4 bases at V and 4 bases at J, with 14 bases between the two ends. This CDR3 contains 14 residues. The germline V gene encodes CDR1 MNHEY and CDR2 SVGAGI. CDR3 nucleotide sequence: TGTGCCAGCAGTTTAATGGCCGGGGATTACGAGCAGTACTTC. Its protein product is CASSLMAGDYEQYF.

V usage is TRBV12-3 or TRBV12-4 and J usage is TRBJ2-1; D unresolved. V lost 2 bases and J 10 bases, leaving 12 bases between the germline ends. The CDR3 has 13 amino acids. The CDR3 coding sequence is TGTGCCAGCAGTTTATACGATCTGGGAGAGCAGTTCTTC. This translates into CASSLYDLGEQFF.

This chain joins TRBV30 and TRBJ2-2; D is perhaps TRBD1 (5 bases). The CDR3 has 13 residues. Looked up from germline, CDR1 is GTSNPN and CDR2 is SVGIG (reference sequence). The V gene lost 0 bases and the J gene lost 6 bases, with 8 bases spanning the gap. The CDR3 sequence: CAWSVQESGELFF. CDR3 DNA sequence: TGTGCCTGGAGTGTACAGGAATCCGGGGAGCTGTTTTTT.

This clone has just a few counts. V gene TRBV7-2 combines with J gene TRBJ2-3; TRBD2 might be the D (6 bases). CDR3 size: 12 residues. Germline V CDR1 and CDR2: SGHTA, FQGNSA. Trimming left V 2 bases short and J 10 bases short, with 10 bases between. For the CDR3, the DNA is TGTGCCAGCAGCTTATCCAGGGAGGCGCAGTATTTT. Its protein product is CASSLSREAQYF.

The chain employs TRBV12-3 or TRBV12-4 and TRBJ1-1; D remains unclear. The CDR3 totals 12 residues. Trimming cost V 4 bases and J 5 bases, with 8 bases left between them. CDR3 in amino acids: CASSSRGTEAFF. In nucleotides, the CDR3 is TGTGCCAGCAGTTCGCGTGGAACTGAAGCTTTCTTT.

This chain uses TRBV7-3 with TRBJ2-1; 8 bases are shared with TRBD2. Unmatched junction bases numbered 9, after V lost 1 base and J lost 7 bases. CDR3 length equals 16 residues. Germline-derived CDR1 and CDR2 are SGHTA and FQGTGA. The CDR3 region has the DNA TGTGCCAGCAGCTTAAGTGCCAGCGGGGGAAAGAATGAGCAGTTCTTC. The encoded protein is CASSLSASGGKNEQFF.

The chain carries TRBV9 and TRBJ1-1; possible D gene TRBD1, 5 bases. CDR1 is SGDLS, CDR2 YYNGEE, per germline. This CDR3 spans 12 amino acids. V lost 3 bases and J 6 bases, leaving 9 bases between the germline ends. The CDR3: CASSGPGPEAFF. CDR3 nucleotide sequence: TGTGCCAGCAGCGGCCCGGGACCTGAAGCTTTCTTT.

This chain joins TRBV7-9 and TRBJ1-1; D is unclear. Trimming shortened V by 3 bases and J by 1 base, and 15 bases separated the two germline ends. The CDR3 contains 16 residues. Germline V gene data show CDR1 as SEHNR and CDR2 as FQNEAQ (reference sequence). CDR3: CASSFWSHIANTEAFF. The CDR3 DNA reads TGTGCCAGCAGCTTTTGGTCTCACATCGCGAACACTGAAGCTTTCTTT.

V is TRBV28 and J is TRBJ2-3; D gene unclear. Looked up from germline, CDR1 is MDHEN and CDR2 is SYDVKM. Trimming pared 5 bases from V and 7 bases from J, leaving 10 bases between. The CDR3 totals 12 residues. CDR3: CASSTSWYTQYF. CDR3 sequence (DNA): TGTGCCAGCAGTACCTCTTGGTATACGCAGTATTTT.

The chain is built from TRBV4-2 and TRBJ2-1; 12 bases are a match to TRBD2. The germline V gene encodes CDR1 LGHNA and CDR2 YNFKEQ. This CDR3 spans 15 amino acids. J gave up 7 bases and V 3 bases, and 4 bases lay outside the gene matches. As DNA, the CDR3 is TGTGCCAGCAGCCATCTAGCGGGAGGGTTGAATGAGCAGTTCTTC. The encoded protein is CASSHLAGGLNEQFF.

This chain uses TRBV11-2 with TRBJ2-7; 12 nucleotides match TRBD2. From germline, CDR1 is SGHAT and CDR2 FQNNGV. Trimming took 6 bases from V and 1 from J; bases not matched to a gene: 4. CDR3 size: 15 residues. CDR3 sequence: CASRLGLAGSYEQYF. CDR3 sequence (DNA): TGTGCCAGCAGGCTCGGACTAGCGGGATCCTACGAGCAGTACTTC. Full variable domain (remainder filled in from reference TRBV11-2 and TRBJ2-7): EAGVAQSPRYKIIEKRQSVAFWCNPISGHATLYWYQQILGQGPKLLIQFQNNGVVDDSQLPKDRFSAERLKGVDSTLKIQPAKLEDSAVYLCASRLGLAGSYEQYFGPGTRLTVT.

The table lists this clone with a count of one. The rearrangement links TRBV7-6 to TRBJ2-1; D may be TRBD1 or TRBD2 (5 bases each). V was cut by 5 bases and J by 6 bases, with 11 bases left in between. Germline CDR1 is SGHVS and CDR2 is FNYEAQ. The CDR3 has 13 amino acids. The CDR3 region has the DNA TGTGCCAGCAGCGGGGGACCTCCCAATGAGCAGTTCTTC. It yields the protein CASSGGPPNEQFF.

The V and J genes are TRBV5-1 and TRBJ2-1; D is perhaps TRBD2 (6 bases). Per the germline V gene, CDR1 is SGHRS and CDR2 is YFSETQ. This CDR3 contains 16 residues. Trimming cost V 3 bases and J 0 bases, with 13 bases left between them. In DNA form, the CDR3 reads TGCGCCAGCAGCTGGGTAGCGGAAAGCTCCTACAATGAGCAGTTCTTC. Its protein is CASSWVAESSYNEQFF.